This T cell receptor (beta chain) came from a study of OX40 agonist ivuxolimab in advanced cancers. Points from the study as a whole: Certain nonresponders additionally had low normalized T-cell clonal expansion. Dose levels from 0.1 to 3.0 mg/kg saw CD4+ and CD8+ blood T cells expand clonally by week 6. In CD8+ T cells, expanded clones were on average more numerous than in CD4+.

On this clone itself: The antigen is not known.

Sequencing was performed with immunoSEQ multiplex PCR; in TCRdb, only in-frame clones are kept and a portion is missing. The sample shows about 47,000 clones, 80% to 85% of them seen only once. CDR1 and CDR2 (germline): SGHVS, FQNEAQ. V lost 4 bases to trimming and J lost 5 bases; unmatched junction nucleotides: 5. CDR3 length equals 14 residues. Any history of autoimmune disease or systemic immunosuppression disqualified patients. The input for sequencing was CD4+ or CD8+ T cells sorted from blood, taken in a trial of the OX40 agonist ivuxolimab. The receptor's source is an adult with an advanced solid tumor such as melanoma, head and neck, liver or kidney cancer. This chain connects TRBV7-8 to TRBJ2-4; 7 bases match TRBD2. In DNA, the CDR3 is TGTGCCAGCAGCTCCACACGGGAGGAAAACATTCAGTACTTC. Protein sequence: CASSSTREENIQYF. Based on the CDR3 plus reference TRBV7-8 and TRBJ2-4, the full variable domain is GAGVSQSPRYKVAKRGQDVALRCDPISGHVSLFWYQQALGQGPEFLTYFQNEAQLDKSGLPSDRFFAERPEGSVSTLKIQRTQQEDSAVYLCASSSTREENIQYFGAGTRLSVL.